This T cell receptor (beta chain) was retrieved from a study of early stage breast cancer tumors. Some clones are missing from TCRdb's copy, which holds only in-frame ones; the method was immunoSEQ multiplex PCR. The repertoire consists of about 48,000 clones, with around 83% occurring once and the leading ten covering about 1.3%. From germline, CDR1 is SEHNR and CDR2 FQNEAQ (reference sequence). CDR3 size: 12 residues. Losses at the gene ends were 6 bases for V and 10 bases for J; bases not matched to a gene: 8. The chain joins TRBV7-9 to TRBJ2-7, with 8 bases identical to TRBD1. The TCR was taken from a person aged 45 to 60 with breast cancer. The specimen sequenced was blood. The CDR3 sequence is CASSPDRVEQYF. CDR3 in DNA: TGTGCCAGCAGTCCGGACAGGGTGGAACAGTACTTC.